This entry concerns a single T cell receptor beta chain. The data originate from a study of shared clonotypes between healthy human individuals. Sequencing was performed with immunoSEQ multiplex PCR; in TCRdb, only in-frame clones are kept and a portion is missing. The sample has more than 1,200,000 clones; approximately 98.5% are singletons. V dropped 4 bases and J dropped 1 base, with 5 bases sitting between them. Germline lookup yields CDR1 SGHTA and CDR2 FQGNSA. This CDR3 has 13 amino acids. Sequencing was performed on naive CD4+ T cells sorted from blood. The subset denotes: CD45RA+ positively selected. This chain uses TRBV7-2 with TRBJ1-5; D is unresolved. This receptor was identified in a man aged 30-40 years in good health. The CDR3 DNA sequence: TGTGCCAGCAGCTCTAAAAGCAATCAGCCCCAGCATTTT. Protein: CASSSKSNQPQHF.